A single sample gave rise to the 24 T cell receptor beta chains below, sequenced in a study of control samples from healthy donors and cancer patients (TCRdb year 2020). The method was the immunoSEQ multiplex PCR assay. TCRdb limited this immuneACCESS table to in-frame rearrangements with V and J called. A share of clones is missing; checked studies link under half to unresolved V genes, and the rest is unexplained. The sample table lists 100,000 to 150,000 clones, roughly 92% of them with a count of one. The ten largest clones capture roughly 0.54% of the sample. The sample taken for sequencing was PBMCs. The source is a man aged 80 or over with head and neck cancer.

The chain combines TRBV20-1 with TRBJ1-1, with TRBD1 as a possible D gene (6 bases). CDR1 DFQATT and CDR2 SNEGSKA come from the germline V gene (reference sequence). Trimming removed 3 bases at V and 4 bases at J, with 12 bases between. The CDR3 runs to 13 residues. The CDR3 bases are TGCAGTGCTAGTGCCAGGGGTGGCACTGAAGCTTTCTTT. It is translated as CSASARGGTEAFF.

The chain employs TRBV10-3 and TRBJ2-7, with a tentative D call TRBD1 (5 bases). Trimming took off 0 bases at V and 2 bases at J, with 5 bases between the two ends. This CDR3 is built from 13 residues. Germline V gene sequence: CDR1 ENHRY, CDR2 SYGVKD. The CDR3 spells CAISESDTYEQYF. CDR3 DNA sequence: TGTGCCATCAGTGAGTCGGACACCTACGAGCAGTACTTC.

As DNA, the CDR3 is TGTGCCGTACGGACAGAGATTGATGGTAATTCACCCCTCCACTTT. Translation: CAVRTEIDGNSPLHF. This chain uses TRBV10-3 with TRBJ1-6; D is possibly TRBD1 (6 bases). The CDR3 consists of 15 residues. The ends were cut back, 11 bases at V and 6 bases at J, with 20 bases in the middle. Looked up from germline, CDR1 is ENHRY and CDR2 is SYGVKD.

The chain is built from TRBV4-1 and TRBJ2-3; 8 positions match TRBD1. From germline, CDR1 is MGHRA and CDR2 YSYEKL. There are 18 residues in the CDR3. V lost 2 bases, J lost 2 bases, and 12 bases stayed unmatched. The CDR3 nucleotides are TGCGCCAGCAGCCAAATAGAGATCCAGGGGGCAAACACAGATACGCAGTATTTT. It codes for CASSQIEIQGANTDTQYF.

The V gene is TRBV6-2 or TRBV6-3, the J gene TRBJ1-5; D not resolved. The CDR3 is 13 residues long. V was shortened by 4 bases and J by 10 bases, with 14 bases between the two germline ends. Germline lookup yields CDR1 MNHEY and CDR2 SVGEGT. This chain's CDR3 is CASSFEGVLPQHF. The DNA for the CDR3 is TGTGCCAGCAGTTTTGAGGGAGTTCTACCCCAGCATTTT.

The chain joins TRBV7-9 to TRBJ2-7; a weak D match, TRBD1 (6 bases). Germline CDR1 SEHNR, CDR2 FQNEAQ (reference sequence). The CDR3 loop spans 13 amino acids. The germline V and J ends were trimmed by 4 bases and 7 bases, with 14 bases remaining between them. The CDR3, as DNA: TGTGCCAGCAGCTCGACCCCGGACAGAGAGCAGTACTTC. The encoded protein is CASSSTPDREQYF.

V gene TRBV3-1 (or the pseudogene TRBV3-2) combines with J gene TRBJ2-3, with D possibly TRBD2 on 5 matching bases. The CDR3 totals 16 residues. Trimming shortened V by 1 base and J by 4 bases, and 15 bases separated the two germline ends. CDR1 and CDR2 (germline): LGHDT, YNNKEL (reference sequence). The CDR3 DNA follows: TGTGCCAGCAGCCAAGTACGGGGTTCGGTAGCAGATACGCAGTATTTT. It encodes CASSQVRGSVADTQYF.

CDR3 in DNA: TGCGCCAGCAGCTTGGAACAGGGGGGAAACACCATATATTTT. It translates to CASSLEQGGNTIYF. The chain employs TRBV5-1 and TRBJ1-3; 7 bases map to TRBD1. V was clipped by 0 bases and J by 4 bases; unmatched bases: 1. This CDR3 contains 14 residues. Germline lookup yields CDR1 SGHRS and CDR2 YFSETQ.

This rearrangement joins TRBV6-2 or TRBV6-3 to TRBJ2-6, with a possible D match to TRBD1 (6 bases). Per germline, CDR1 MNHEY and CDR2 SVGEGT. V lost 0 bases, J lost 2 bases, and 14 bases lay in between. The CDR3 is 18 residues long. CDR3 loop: CASSYSLQGPAGANVLTF. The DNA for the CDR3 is TGTGCCAGCAGTTACTCGTTACAGGGCCCAGCTGGGGCCAACGTCCTGACTTTC.

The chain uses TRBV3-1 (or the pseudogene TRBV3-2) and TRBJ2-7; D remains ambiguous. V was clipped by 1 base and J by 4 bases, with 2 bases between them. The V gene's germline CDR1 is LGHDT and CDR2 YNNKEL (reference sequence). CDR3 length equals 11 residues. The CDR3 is CASSQGYEQYF. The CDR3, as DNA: TGTGCCAGCAGCCAAGGGTACGAGCAGTACTTC.

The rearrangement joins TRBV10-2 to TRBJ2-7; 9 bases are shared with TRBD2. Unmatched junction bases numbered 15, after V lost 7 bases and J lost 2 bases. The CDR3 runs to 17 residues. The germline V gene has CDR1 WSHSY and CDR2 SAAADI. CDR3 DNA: TGCGCCAGCAAAGCTAGCGGGACCACCTTCCCTACCTACGAGCAGTACTTC. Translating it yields CASKASGTTFPTYEQYF.

The CDR3 DNA sequence: TGTGCCAGCACCATTCCGGGACACGGTGGAAACCCCCTCCACTTT. This translates into CASTIPGHGGNPLHF. The chain carries TRBV6-5 and TRBJ1-6; perhaps TRBD1 as D (6 bases). Germline CDR1 and CDR2: MNHEY and SVGAGI. V was shortened by 7 bases and J by 13 bases, with 23 bases between the two germline ends. This CDR3 is built from 15 residues.

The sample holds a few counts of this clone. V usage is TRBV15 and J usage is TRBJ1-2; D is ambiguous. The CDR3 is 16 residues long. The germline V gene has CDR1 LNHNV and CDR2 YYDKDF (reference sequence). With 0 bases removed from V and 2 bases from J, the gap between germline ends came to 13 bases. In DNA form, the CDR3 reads TGTGCCACCAGCAGAGATAGGGTTCTTCGGAACTATGGCTACACCTTC. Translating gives CATSRDRVLRNYGYTF.

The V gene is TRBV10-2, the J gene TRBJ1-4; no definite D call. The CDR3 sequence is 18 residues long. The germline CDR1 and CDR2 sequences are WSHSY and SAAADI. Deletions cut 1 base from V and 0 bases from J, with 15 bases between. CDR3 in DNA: TGCGCCAGCAGTGAGTGGCCCCTCCCCGAGCCAACTAATGAAAAACTGTTTTTT. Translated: CASSEWPLPEPTNEKLFF.

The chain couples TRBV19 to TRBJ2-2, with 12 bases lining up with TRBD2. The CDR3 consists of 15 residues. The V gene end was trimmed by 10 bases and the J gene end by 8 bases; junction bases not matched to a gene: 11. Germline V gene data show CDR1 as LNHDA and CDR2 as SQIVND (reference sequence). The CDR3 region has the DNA TGTGCCACCCAGACTAGCGGGAGCGTAGGGGGGGAGCTGTTTTTT. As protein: CATQTSGSVGGELFF. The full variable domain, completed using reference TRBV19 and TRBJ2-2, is DGGITQSPKYLFRKEGQNVTLSCEQNLNHDAMYWYRQDPGQGLRLIYYSQIVNDFQKGDIAEGYSVSREKKESFPLTVTSAQKNPTAFYLCATQTSGSVGGELFFGEGSRLTVL.

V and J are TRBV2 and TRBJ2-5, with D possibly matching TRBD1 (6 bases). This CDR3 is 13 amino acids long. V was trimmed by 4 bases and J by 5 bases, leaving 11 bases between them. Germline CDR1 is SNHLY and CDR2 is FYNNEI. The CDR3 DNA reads TGTGCCAGCAGTGTAAACAGGGTGGAGACCCAGTACTTC. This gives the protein CASSVNRVETQYF. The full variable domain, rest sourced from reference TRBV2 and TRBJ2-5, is EPEVTQTPSHQVTQMGQEVILRCVPISNHLYFYWYRQILGQKVEFLVSFYNNEISEKSEIFDDQFSVERPDGSNFTLKIRSTKLEDSAMYFCASSVNRVETQYFGPGTRLLVL.

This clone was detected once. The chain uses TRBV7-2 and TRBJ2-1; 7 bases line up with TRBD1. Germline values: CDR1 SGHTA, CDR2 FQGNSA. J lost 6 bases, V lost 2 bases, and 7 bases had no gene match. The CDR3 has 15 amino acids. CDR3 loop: CASSLYRGASNEQFF. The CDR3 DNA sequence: TGTGCCAGCAGCTTATACAGGGGCGCGAGCAATGAGCAGTTCTTC.

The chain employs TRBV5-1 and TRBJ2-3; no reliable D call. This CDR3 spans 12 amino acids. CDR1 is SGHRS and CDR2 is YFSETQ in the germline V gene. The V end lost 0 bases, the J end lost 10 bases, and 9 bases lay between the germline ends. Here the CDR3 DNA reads TGCGCCAGCAGCTTGGAAGAGTACCCGCAGTATTTT. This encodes CASSLEEYPQYF.

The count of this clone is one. CDR3 sequence (DNA): TGTGCCAGCAGTGGGACAGGGAGGTTTCAGCCCCAGCATTTT. Amino acid sequence: CASSGTGRFQPQHF. V gene TRBV2 combines with J gene TRBJ1-5, with 8 bases lining up with TRBD1. The CDR3 extends over 14 amino acids. CDR1 and CDR2 (germline): SNHLY, FYNNEI. Germline trimming cut 4 bases from V and 6 bases from J; bases unmatched to any gene: 5.

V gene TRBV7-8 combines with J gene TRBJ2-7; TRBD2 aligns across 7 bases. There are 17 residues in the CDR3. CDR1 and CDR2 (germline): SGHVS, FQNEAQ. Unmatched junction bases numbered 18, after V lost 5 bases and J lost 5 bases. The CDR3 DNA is TGTGCCAGCAGCCGAGAAGGACTAGTGGGCTCCTGGCACGAGCAGTACTTC. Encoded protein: CASSREGLVGSWHEQYF.

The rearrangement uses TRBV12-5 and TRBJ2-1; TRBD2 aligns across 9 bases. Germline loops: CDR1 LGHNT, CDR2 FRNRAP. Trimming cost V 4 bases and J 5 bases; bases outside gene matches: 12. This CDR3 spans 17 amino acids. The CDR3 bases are TGTGCTAGTGGTTCCTCCTCCGGGACTAGCCTTAACAATGAGCAGTTCTTC. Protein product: CASGSSSGTSLNNEQFF.

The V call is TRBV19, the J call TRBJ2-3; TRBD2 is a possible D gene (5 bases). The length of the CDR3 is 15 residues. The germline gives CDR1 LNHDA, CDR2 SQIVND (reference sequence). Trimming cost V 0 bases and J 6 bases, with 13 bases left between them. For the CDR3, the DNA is TGTGCCAGTAGTATAGATCCGAGGGCTGGGGATACGCAGTATTTT. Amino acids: CASSIDPRAGDTQYF. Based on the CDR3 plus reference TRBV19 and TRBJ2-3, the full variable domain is DGGITQSPKYLFRKEGQNVTLSCEQNLNHDAMYWYRQDPGQGLRLIYYSQIVNDFQKGDIAEGYSVSREKKESFPLTVTSAQKNPTAFYLCASSIDPRAGDTQYFGPGTRLTVL.

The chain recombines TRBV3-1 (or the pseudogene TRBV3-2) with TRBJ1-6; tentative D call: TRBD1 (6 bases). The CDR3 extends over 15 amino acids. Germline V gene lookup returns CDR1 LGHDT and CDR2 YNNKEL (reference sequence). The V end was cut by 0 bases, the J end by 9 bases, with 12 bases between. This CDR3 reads CASSQDVQGGSPLHF. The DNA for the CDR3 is TGTGCCAGCAGCCAAGATGTACAGGGTGGTTCACCCCTCCACTTT.

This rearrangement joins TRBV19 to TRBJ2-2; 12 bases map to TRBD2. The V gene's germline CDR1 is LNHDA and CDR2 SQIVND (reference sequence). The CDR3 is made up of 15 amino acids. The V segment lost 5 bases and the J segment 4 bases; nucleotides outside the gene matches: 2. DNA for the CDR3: TGTGCCAGTAGTTCTAGCGGGGGGGCCACCGGGGAGCTGTTTTTT. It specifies CASSSSGGATGELFF.